A single sample gave rise to the 14 T cell receptor beta chains below, sequenced in a study of Graves' ophthalmopathy and Graves' hyperthyroidism listed by TCRdb under 2018. The sample was run on an Illumina HiSeq 2000. For repertoire sequencing, TCR beta CDR3 regions were amplified from RNA transcripts. A first-round RT-PCR used HTBI primers with the Qiagen OneStep RT-PCR kit, followed by a second-round multiplex PCR, size selection and purification. Using fastp trimming at Q25 and MiXCR clonotype assembly, TCRdb reanalyzed the public sequencing data and kept in-frame beta chains. Every distinct CDR3 protein forms one entry, paired with its most common genes and DNA. A total of about 740,000 distinct CDR3 sequences appear in this sample, roughly two fifths of them only once. 40% to 55% of the sample lies in the top ten. Sequencing was performed on peripheral blood. The receptors originated from an adult man with Graves' ophthalmopathy.

This clonotype turned up a few times. At one of its ends the junction is not consistent with the germline gene, which may arise from a read error. The chain has TRBV10-2 and TRBJ1-6; TRBD1 matches at 7 bases. In germline, CDR1 is WSHSY, CDR2 SAAADI. The CDR3 runs to 14 residues. The CDR3 here is CASSPRQGYSPLHF. The CDR3 nucleotides are TGTGCCAGCAGTCCGAGACAGGGATATTCACCCCTCCACTTT.

The rearrangement joins TRBV7-2 to TRBJ2-5; 8 nucleotides align to TRBD2. The CDR3 runs to 17 residues. After removal of 1 base from V and 5 bases from J, the junction contained 12 bases not matched to a gene. The germline V gene encodes CDR1 SGHTA and CDR2 FQGNSA. CDR3 nucleotide sequence: TGTGCCAGCAGCTTAGTCCCCTCGGGACTAGGGCCGGAGACCCAGTACTTC. As protein: CASSLVPSGLGPETQYF.

This sequence joins TRBV29-1 and TRBJ1-2; D is unresolved. CDR3 size: 12 residues. V lost 5 bases and J lost 3, with 10 bases in between. Germline assignment: CDR1 SQVTM and CDR2 ANQGSEA. CDR3 in amino acids: CSVSDAYYGYTF. CDR3 bases: TGCAGCGTTAGCGACGCGTACTATGGCTACACCTTC. The full variable domain, in which reference TRBV29-1 and TRBJ1-2 provide the parts outside the CDR3, is SAVISQKPSRDICQRGTSLTIQCQVDSQVTMMFWYRQQPGQSLTLIATANQGSEATYESGFVIDKFPISRPNLTFSTLTVSNMSPEDSSIYLCSVSDAYYGYTFGSGTRLTVV.

In its sample, this clonotype was seen once. At one end the junction does not follow the germline gene, possibly because of a read error. The J gene is TRBJ2-2, the V gene TRBV2; possible D gene TRBD2, 5 bases. Looked up from germline, CDR1 is SNHLY and CDR2 is FYNNEI. CDR3 length: 13 amino acids. The CDR3 DNA reads TGTGCCAGCAGAGACCTAAACACCGGGGAGCTGCTTTTT. As protein: CASRDLNTGELLF.

This clonotype was recorded a few times. The V call is TRBV2, the J call TRBJ1-1, with D unresolved. The CDR3 totals 13 residues. Per the germline V gene, CDR1 is SNHLY and CDR2 is FYNNEI. The V end lost 5 bases, the J end lost 8 bases, and 15 bases lay between the germline ends. This CDR3 reads CASSYTGLGEAFF. The CDR3 coding sequence is TGTGCCAGCAGTTACACGGGTCTCGGAGAAGCTTTCTTT.

This clonotype appeared many times. The chain joins TRBV10-3 to TRBJ1-1; 8 bases are a match to TRBD1. In germline, CDR1 is ENHRY, CDR2 SYGVKD. V was pared by 5 bases and J by 1 base, with 3 bases of the junction left unmatched. The CDR3 has 14 residues. In DNA form, the CDR3 reads TGTGCCATCAGTACCGGACAGGGGAACACTGAAGCTTTCTTT. It codes for CAISTGQGNTEAFF.

This clonotype has a count of ten or more. V and J are TRBV2 and TRBJ1-3; D remains unclear. The CDR3 runs to 12 residues. V was cut by 7 bases and J by 3 bases, with 7 bases left in between. Looked up from germline, CDR1 is SNHLY and CDR2 is FYNNEI. The CDR3 protein is CASKLDGNTIYF. In DNA form, the CDR3 reads TGTGCCAGCAAGTTGGATGGAAACACCATATATTTT.

This sequence joins TRBV29-1 and TRBJ2-5; TRBD2 might be the D (7 bases). This CDR3 spans 13 amino acids. Germline values: CDR1 SQVTM, CDR2 ANQGSEA. V lost 3 bases to trimming and J lost 5 bases, with 13 bases between them. CDR3 residues: CSVDPEGGETQYF. The CDR3, as DNA: TGCAGCGTTGACCCTGAGGGGGGGGAGACCCAGTACTTC.

This clonotype was seen ten or more times. The chain combines TRBV7-9 with TRBJ2-6, with 12 bases matching TRBD2. Losses at the gene ends were 4 bases for V and 0 bases for J; bases not matched to a gene: 7. The V gene's germline CDR1 is SEHNR and CDR2 FQNEAQ (reference sequence). The CDR3 extends over 19 amino acids. This CDR3 is CASSSTSGSVLSGANVLTF. DNA for the CDR3: TGTGCCAGCAGCTCGACTAGCGGGAGCGTCCTCTCTGGGGCCAACGTCCTGACTTTC.

This clonotype was seen a few times. The V gene is TRBV25-1, the J gene TRBJ2-6; no definite D call. The CDR3 contains 14 residues. The V gene lost 5 bases and the J gene lost 3 bases, with 8 bases spanning the gap. Germline values: CDR1 MGHDK, CDR2 SYGVNS. This CDR3 reads CASSLYLGANVLTF. The DNA for the CDR3 is TGTGCCAGCAGTTTATACCTTGGGGCCAACGTCCTGACTTTC.

The sample holds many counts of this clonotype. V usage is TRBV29-1 and J usage is TRBJ2-7, with D maybe TRBD1 (6 bases). The CDR3 length is 13 residues. Looked up from germline, CDR1 is SQVTM and CDR2 is ANQGSEA. V was shortened by 5 bases and J by 2 bases, with 13 bases between the two germline ends. DNA of the CDR3: TGCAGCGTTCGAGGGGGAGAGGCCTACGAGCAGTACTTC. This sequence encodes CSVRGGEAYEQYF.

This clonotype was detected a few times. The chain combines TRBV19 with TRBJ2-6; D gene unclear. The germline V gene has CDR1 LNHDA and CDR2 SQIVND (reference sequence). The CDR3 contains 16 residues. With 4 bases removed from V and 0 bases from J, the gap between germline ends came to 10 bases. DNA for the CDR3: TGTGCCAGTAGTAAACACAGCGACTCTGGGGCCAACGTCCTGACTTTC. Amino acids: CASSKHSDSGANVLTF.

This clonotype was observed a handful of times. The CDR3 bases are TGCAGTGCTAGAGCCTCAGCCTACGAGCAGTACTTC. As protein: CSARASAYEQYF. The chain uses TRBV20-1 and TRBJ2-7, with D uncertain. V lost 1 base and J lost 2, with 6 bases in between. Germline assignment: CDR1 DFQATT and CDR2 SNEGSKA (reference sequence). The CDR3 has 12 residues.

The chain employs TRBV29-1 and TRBJ2-7; TRBD2 matches 8 bases. TRBJ2-1 matches the DNA end more closely, so the J call is doubtful. Germline CDR1 reads SQVTM; CDR2 reads ANQGSEA. This CDR3 is built from 19 residues. The CDR3 DNA follows: TGCAGCGTTCAGAACGGACGGCTAGCGGGCCCCTCCTCGTTACATGAGCAGTTCTTC. Residues: CSVQNGRLAGPSSLHEQFF.